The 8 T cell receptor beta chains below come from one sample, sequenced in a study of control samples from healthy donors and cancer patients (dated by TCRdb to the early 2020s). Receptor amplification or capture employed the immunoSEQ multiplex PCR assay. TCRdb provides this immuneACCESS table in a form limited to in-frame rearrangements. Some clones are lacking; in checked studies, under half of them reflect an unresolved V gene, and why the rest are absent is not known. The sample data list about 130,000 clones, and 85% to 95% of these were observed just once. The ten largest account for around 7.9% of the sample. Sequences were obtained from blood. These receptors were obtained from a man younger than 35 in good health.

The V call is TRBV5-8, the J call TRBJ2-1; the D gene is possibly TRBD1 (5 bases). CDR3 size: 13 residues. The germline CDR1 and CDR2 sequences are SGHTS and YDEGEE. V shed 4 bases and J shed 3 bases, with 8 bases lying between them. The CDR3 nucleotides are TGTGCCAGCAGCCGCAGGGACTACAATGAGCAGTTCTTC. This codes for CASSRRDYNEQFF.

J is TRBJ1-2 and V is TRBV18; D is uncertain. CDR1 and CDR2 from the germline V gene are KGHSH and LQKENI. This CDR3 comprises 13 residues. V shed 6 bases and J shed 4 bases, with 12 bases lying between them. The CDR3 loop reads CASSPEASYGYTF. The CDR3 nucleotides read TGTGCCAGCTCCCCCGAGGCGAGCTATGGCTACACCTTC.

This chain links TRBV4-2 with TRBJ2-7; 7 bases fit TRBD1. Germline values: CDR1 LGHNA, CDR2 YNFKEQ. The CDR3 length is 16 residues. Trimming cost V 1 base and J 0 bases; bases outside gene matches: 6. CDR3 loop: CASSQGGTEDSYEQYF. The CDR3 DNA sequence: TGTGCCAGCAGCCAAGGGGGGACAGAGGACTCCTACGAGCAGTACTTC.

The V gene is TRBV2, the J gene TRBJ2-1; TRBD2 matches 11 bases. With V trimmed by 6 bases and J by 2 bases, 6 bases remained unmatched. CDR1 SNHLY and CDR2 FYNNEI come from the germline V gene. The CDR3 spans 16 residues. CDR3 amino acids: CASRASGGWTYNEQFF. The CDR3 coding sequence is TGTGCCAGCAGGGCTAGCGGGGGGTGGACCTACAATGAGCAGTTCTTC.

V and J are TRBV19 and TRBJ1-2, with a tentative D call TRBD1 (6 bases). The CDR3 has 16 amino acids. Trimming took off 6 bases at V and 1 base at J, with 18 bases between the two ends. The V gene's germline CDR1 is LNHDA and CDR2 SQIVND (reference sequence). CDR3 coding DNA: TGTGCCAGTAGCCCCAATTCGGGGGGCGTTAACTATGGCTACACCTTC. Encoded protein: CASSPNSGGVNYGYTF.

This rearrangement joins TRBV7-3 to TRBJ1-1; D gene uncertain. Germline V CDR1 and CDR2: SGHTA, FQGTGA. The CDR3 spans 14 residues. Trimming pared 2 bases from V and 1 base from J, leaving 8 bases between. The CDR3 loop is CASSLYWGNTEAFF. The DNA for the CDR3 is TGTGCCAGCAGCTTATATTGGGGGAACACTGAAGCTTTCTTT.

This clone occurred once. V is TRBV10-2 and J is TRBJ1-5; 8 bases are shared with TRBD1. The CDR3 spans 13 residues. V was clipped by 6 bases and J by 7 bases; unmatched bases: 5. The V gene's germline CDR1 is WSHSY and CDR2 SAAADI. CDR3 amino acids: CASRDRGSQPQHF. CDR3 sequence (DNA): TGCGCCAGCAGAGACAGGGGTAGCCAGCCCCAGCATTTT.

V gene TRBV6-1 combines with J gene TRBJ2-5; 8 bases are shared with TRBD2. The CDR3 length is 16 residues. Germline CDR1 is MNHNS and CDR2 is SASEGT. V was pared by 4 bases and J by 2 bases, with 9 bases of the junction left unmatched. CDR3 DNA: TGTGCCAGCAGTGCGGCGGAGCGGGGGATTCAAGAGACCCAGTACTTC. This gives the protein CASSAAERGIQETQYF.